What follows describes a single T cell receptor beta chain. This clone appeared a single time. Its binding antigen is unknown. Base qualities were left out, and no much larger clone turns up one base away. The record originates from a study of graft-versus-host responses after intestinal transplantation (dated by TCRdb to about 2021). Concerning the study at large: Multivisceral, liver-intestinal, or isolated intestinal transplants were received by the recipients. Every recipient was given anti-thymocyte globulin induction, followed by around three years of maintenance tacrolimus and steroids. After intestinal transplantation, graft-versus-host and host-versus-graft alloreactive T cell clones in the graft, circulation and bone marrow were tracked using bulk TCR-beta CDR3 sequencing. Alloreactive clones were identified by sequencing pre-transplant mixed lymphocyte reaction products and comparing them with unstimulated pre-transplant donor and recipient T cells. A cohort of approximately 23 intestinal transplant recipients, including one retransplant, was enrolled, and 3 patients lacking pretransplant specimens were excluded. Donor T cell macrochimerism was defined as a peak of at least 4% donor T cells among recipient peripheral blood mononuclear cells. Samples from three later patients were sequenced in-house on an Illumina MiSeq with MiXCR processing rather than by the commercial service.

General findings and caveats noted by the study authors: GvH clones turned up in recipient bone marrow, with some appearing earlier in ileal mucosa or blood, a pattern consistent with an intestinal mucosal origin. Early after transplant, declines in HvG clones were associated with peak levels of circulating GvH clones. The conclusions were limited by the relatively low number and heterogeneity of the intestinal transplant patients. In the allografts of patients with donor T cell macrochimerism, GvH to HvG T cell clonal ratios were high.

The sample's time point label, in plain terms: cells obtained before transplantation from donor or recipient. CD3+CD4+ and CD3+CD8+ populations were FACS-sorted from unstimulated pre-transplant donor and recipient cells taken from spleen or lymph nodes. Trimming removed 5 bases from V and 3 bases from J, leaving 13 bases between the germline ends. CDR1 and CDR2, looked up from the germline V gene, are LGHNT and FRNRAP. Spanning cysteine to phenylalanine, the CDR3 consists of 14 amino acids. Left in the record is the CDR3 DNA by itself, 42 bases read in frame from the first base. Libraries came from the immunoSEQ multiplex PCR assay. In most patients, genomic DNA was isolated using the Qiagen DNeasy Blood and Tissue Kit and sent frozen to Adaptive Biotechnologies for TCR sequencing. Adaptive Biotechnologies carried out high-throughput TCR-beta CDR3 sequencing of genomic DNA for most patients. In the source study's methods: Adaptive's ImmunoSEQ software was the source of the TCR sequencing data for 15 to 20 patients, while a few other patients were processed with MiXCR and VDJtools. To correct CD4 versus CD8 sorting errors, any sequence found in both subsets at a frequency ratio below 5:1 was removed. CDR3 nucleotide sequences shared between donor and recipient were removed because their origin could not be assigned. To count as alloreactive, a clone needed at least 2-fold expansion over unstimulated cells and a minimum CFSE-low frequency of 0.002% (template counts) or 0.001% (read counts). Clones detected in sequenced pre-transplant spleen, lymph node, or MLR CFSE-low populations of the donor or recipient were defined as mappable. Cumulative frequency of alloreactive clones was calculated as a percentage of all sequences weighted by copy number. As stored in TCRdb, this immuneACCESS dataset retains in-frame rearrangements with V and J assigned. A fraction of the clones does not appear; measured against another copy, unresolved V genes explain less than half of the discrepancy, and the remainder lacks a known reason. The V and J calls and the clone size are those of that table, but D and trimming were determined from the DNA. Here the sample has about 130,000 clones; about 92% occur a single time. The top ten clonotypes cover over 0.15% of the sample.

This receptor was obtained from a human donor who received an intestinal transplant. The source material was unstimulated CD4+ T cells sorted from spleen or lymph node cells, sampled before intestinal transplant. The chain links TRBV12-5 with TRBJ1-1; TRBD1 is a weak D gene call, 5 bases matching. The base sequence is TGTGCTAGTGGTCTGGAGGGGCATTACACTGAAGCTTTCTTT. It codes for CASGLEGHYTEAFF.